The present T cell receptor beta chain was sequenced within a study of shared clonotypes between healthy human individuals. Study context: Donors had three CD4 naive, three CD4 memory, two CD8 naive and one CD8 memory plate apiece.

Profiling relied on immunoSEQ multiplex PCR, and the TCRdb table lists in-frame clones only, not all of them. The sample has roughly 890,000 clones; over 90% are singletons. CD45RO-negative CD8 cells positively selected for CCR7 made up the naive population, which excluded terminally differentiated effector memory CD45RA+ cells. This clone was picked up one time. Germline lookup yields CDR1 SQVTM and CDR2 ANQGSEA. Trimming shortened V by 6 bases and J by 3 bases, and 15 bases separated the two germline ends. This CDR3 comprises 13 residues. This chain joins TRBV29-1 and TRBJ2-7; the D gene is possibly TRBD2 (5 bases). This TCR came from a man aged 25-40 years in good health. The source material was naive CD8+ T cells sorted from blood. The CDR3 region is CSVGGGLDYEQYF. In nucleotides, the CDR3 is TGCAGCGTGGGTGGAGGATTAGACTACGAGCAGTACTTC.